The clone carrying this TCR beta chain was observed at least ten times. This entry belongs to a study of T cells in Graves' hyperthyroidism and ophthalmopathy. CDR3 length: 17 amino acids. Trimming took off 4 bases at V and 0 bases at J, with 19 bases between the two ends. In germline, CDR1 is MGHRA, CDR2 YSYEKL. Graves' hyperthyroidism was deemed stable absent ophthalmopathy progression within 18 months. Amplified TCR beta CDR3 regions derived from RNA transcripts. First-round RT-PCR of the TCR CDR3 relied on the HTBI primer set. TCRdb ran MiXCR on the multiplex PCR reads and lists one entry per CDR3 protein. Here the sample spans under 450,000 distinct CDR3 sequences, around a sixth being singletons.

The clonotype originates from a woman aged 18 to 35 with Graves' hyperthyroidism. The specimen was blood. The genes are TRBV4-1 and TRBJ2-7, with D possibly being TRBD1 (7 bases). In nucleotides, the CDR3 is TGCGCCAGCAGCCGATATGAGGGGGCGGGGAGCTCCTACGAGCAGTACTTC. Its translation: CASSRYEGAGSSYEQYF.